The next 8 T cell receptor beta chains were all read from a single sample in a study of T cells in localized non-small cell lung cancer. Libraries were prepared by immunoSEQ multiplex PCR; TCRdb keeps only in-frame clonotypes and omits some of them. The table shows tens of thousands of clones, with approximately 80% occurring only once. The sample here was peripheral blood, taken before any cancer treatment. These receptors came from a male donor older than 55 with stage III squamous cell lung carcinoma.

The chain employs TRBV2 and TRBJ1-2; 8 nucleotides line up with TRBD1. CDR3 length: 14 residues. Germline V gene lookup returns CDR1 SNHLY and CDR2 FYNNEI. With 7 bases clipped from V and 7 bases from J, the junction kept 11 bases outside the gene matches. The CDR3 loop reads CASISDRGDGGYTF. CDR3 in DNA: TGTGCCAGCATCTCAGACAGGGGCGACGGTGGCTACACCTTC.

The rearrangement uses TRBV6-1 and TRBJ2-6; D possibly corresponds to TRBD1 (6 bases). This CDR3 contains 14 residues. Deletions cut 7 bases from V and 5 bases from J, with 12 bases between. Per germline, CDR1 MNHNS and CDR2 SASEGT. CDR3 region: CASTLGAWANVLTF. CDR3 bases: TGTGCCAGCACCTTGGGGGCCTGGGCCAACGTCCTGACTTTC.

The chain couples TRBV21-1 to TRBJ2-7; the listed D gene, TRBD2, was not tested against the DNA. TRBV21-1 is a documented pseudogene. This CDR3 comprises 20 residues. CDR3 loop: CASSKGATFGTSTRTYEQYF. CDR3 in DNA: TGTGCCAGCAGCAAAGGAGCGACGTTCGGGACTAGCACCCGAACCTACGAGCAGTACTTC.

The V gene is TRBV11-2, the J gene TRBJ1-1; tentative D call: TRBD1 (6 bases). The CDR3 runs to 15 residues. Germline V gene lookup returns CDR1 SGHAT and CDR2 FQNNGV. V shed 0 bases and J shed 4 bases, with 12 bases lying between them. CDR3 DNA: TGTGCCAGCAGCTTAGAAACAGGGTTTGCCACTGAAGCTTTCTTT. Protein product: CASSLETGFATEAFF. The full variable domain, rest sourced from reference TRBV11-2 and TRBJ1-1, is EAGVAQSPRYKIIEKRQSVAFWCNPISGHATLYWYQQILGQGPKLLIQFQNNGVVDDSQLPKDRFSAERLKGVDSTLKIQPAKLEDSAVYLCASSLETGFATEAFFGQGTRLTVV.

V usage is TRBV9 and J usage is TRBJ2-3, with D possibly TRBD2 on 5 matching bases. CDR1 is SGDLS and CDR2 is YYNGEE in the germline V gene. CDR3 size: 14 residues. With 2 bases removed from V and 1 base from J, the gap between germline ends came to 8 bases. The CDR3 nucleotides are TGTGCCAGCAGCGTGGACTCCCGCACAGATACGCAGTATTTT. Translation gives CASSVDSRTDTQYF.

The chain carries TRBV2 and TRBJ1-2; D uncertain. The ends were cut back, 2 bases at V and 8 bases at J, with 12 bases in the middle. CDR3 length: 13 residues. Germline loops: CDR1 SNHLY, CDR2 FYNNEI. For the CDR3, the DNA is TGTGCCAGCAGTGAACCGGAAGTGAACGGCTACACCTTC. It codes for CASSEPEVNGYTF.

The sample holds a few counts of this clone. The chain combines TRBV10-3 with TRBJ1-2; D not resolved. Germline CDR1 reads ENHRY; CDR2 reads SYGVKD. Trimming cost V 3 bases and J 0 bases, with 5 bases left between them. The CDR3 length is 13 residues. The CDR3 loop is CAISDAANYGYTF. The CDR3, as DNA: TGTGCCATCAGTGATGCAGCTAACTATGGCTACACCTTC.

The chain links TRBV15 to TRBJ1-6, with no clear D. The V end lost 1 base, the J end lost 8 bases, and 6 bases lay between the germline ends. The CDR3 loop spans 13 amino acids. Germline CDR1 and CDR2: LNHNV and YYDKDF (reference sequence). The CDR3: CATSRGHDSPLHF. In DNA form, the CDR3 reads TGTGCCACCAGCAGAGGACATGATTCACCCCTCCACTTT.